This record concerns one T cell receptor (beta chain) sequence. The CDR3 loop spans 17 amino acids. Germline V gene lookup returns CDR1 SGDLS and CDR2 YYNGEE. Trimming cost V 2 bases and J 2 bases; bases outside gene matches: 8. TCRdb keeps only in-frame clones here, not all; method: immunoSEQ multiplex PCR. The profile shows about 350,000 clones, about 87% of them singletons. Enrolled during active infection, Seattle patients were then followed longitudinally. This entry belongs to a study of blood T cell repertoires in COVID-19. Study-wide background: T cells, B-cell-depleted T cells, or PBMCs supplied cDNA or gDNA.

The clonotype was recovered from a man aged 25-45 years with COVID-19, enrolled during active disease. Sequencing used peripheral blood. The chain recombines TRBV9 with TRBJ2-1; 9 nucleotides agree with TRBD1. CDR3 amino acids: CASSVSTGGATYNEQFF. DNA of the CDR3: TGTGCCAGCAGCGTTTCAACAGGGGGCGCAACCTACAATGAGCAGTTCTTC. The variable domain in full, completed from reference TRBV9 and TRBJ2-1, reads DSGVTQTPKHLITATGQRVTLRCSPRSGDLSVYWYQQSLDQGLQFLIQYYNGEERAKGNILERFSAQQFPDLHSELNLSSLELGDSALYFCASSVSTGGATYNEQFFGPGTRLTVL.